The T cell receptor beta chain under discussion was sequenced for a study of T cell repertoires in cytomegalovirus infection. This CDR3 region has 15 residues. Trimming took 0 bases from V and 2 from J, leaving 11 bases between them. The germline CDR1 and CDR2 sequences are DFQATT and SNEGSKA (reference sequence). Study-wide points: Dominant in the ex vivo response were TCR beta clonotypes restricted by HLA-C and specific for CMV.

TCRdb re-analysed the reads in MiXCR, keeping a single row per CDR3 protein. Of 200,000 to 300,000 distinct CDR3 sequences listed, 10% to 15% are singletons. This clonotype was counted between two and nine times. Its matching antigen is unknown. The gene calls are TRBV20-1 and TRBJ2-1, with D possibly TRBD2 on 6 matching bases. Sequenced sample: PBMCs. The source is a human donor in good health (CMV status not recorded). Some clones in this sample may be carry-over from other donors' samples. The DNA of the CDR3 is TGCAGTGCTAGAGAGGCAGGAGGGACCTACAATGAGCAGTTCTTC. This encodes CSAREAGGTYNEQFF.